A single sample is the source of the 11 T cell receptor beta chains below, sequenced in a study of cytomegalovirus exposure and HLA in healthy donors. The study ran its PCR with 60 Vbeta and 13 Jbeta primers. This table comes from immunoSEQ multiplex PCR, and its TCRdb copy is limited to in-frame clones, with some not included. The sample contains approximately 190,000 clones, over 70% of which appear only once. Sequences were obtained from PBMCs. The receptors stem from a man aged 45-60 years in good health and CMV-seronegative.

The chain has TRBV4-1 and TRBJ2-1; 7 bases line up with TRBD1. Per the germline V gene, CDR1 is MGHRA and CDR2 is YSYEKL. The CDR3 loop spans 15 amino acids. V shed 2 bases and J 10 bases; nucleotides not matched to a gene: 11. The CDR3 DNA sequence: TGCGCCAGCAGCCAATCCGGGACAGAGAATAGCGAGCAGTTCTTC. Translation gives CASSQSGTENSEQFF.

The chain recombines TRBV5-4 with TRBJ2-5; TRBD1 agrees at 9 bases. Losses at the gene ends were 2 bases for V and 7 bases for J; bases not matched to a gene: 6. This CDR3 has 14 amino acids. CDR1 SGHNT and CDR2 YYREEE come from the germline V gene (reference sequence). The CDR3 reads CASSFDRGGGTQYF. The CDR3 DNA is TGTGCCAGCAGCTTTGACAGGGGGGGAGGGACCCAGTACTTC. Full variable domain (remainder filled in from reference TRBV5-4 and TRBJ2-5): ETGVTQSPTHLIKTRGQQVTLRCSSQSGHNTVSWYQQALGQGPQFIFQYYREEENGRGNFPPRFSGLQFPNYSSELNVNALELDDSALYLCASSFDRGGGTQYFGPGTRLLVL.

This clone was found once. The chain couples TRBV7-9 to TRBJ1-6; a possible D gene is TRBD1 (6 bases). This CDR3 spans 15 amino acids. V was clipped by 6 bases and J by 7 bases, with 16 bases between them. CDR1 SEHNR and CDR2 FQNEAQ come from the germline V gene (reference sequence). In nucleotides, the CDR3 is TGTGCCAGCAGTCCCCGGGGGGGGCAAAATTCACCCCTCCACTTT. As protein: CASSPRGGQNSPLHF.

This clone was counted between two and nine times. This sequence joins TRBV5-1 and TRBJ2-2, with 7 bases aligning to TRBD1. CDR1 is SGHRS and CDR2 is YFSETQ in the germline V gene. V was pared by 4 bases and J by 5 bases, with 5 bases of the junction left unmatched. This CDR3 has 14 amino acids. The CDR3 nucleotides read TGCGCCAGCAGCCAAGACAGGGTTACCGGGGAGCTGTTTTTT. It yields the protein CASSQDRVTGELFF. The entire variable domain, with the rest obtained from reference TRBV5-1 and TRBJ2-2, is as follows: KAGVTQTPRYLIKTRGQQVTLSCSPISGHRSVSWYQQTPGQGLQFLFEYFSETQRNKGNFPGRFSGRQFSNSRSEMNVSTLELGDSALYLCASSQDRVTGELFFGEGSRLTVL.

This clone was counted once. The chain carries TRBV15 and TRBJ2-3; D is unresolved. Germline values: CDR1 LNHNV, CDR2 YYDKDF (reference sequence). The CDR3 runs 14 residues. V lost 1 base to trimming and J lost 6 bases, with 11 bases between them. As DNA, the CDR3 is TGTGCCACCAGCAGAGCTACTACACGTGATACGCAGTATTTT. Amino acid sequence: CATSRATTRDTQYF.

This chain connects TRBV2 to TRBJ2-7; the D is unclear. The CDR3 has 13 amino acids. CDR1 is SNHLY and CDR2 is FYNNEI in the germline V gene. The V gene lost 10 bases and the J gene lost 2 bases, with 15 bases spanning the gap. CDR3 DNA: TGTGCCATTGTTCCCCGCCTAACCTACGAGCAGTACTTC. Residues: CAIVPRLTYEQYF.

The chain uses TRBV12-5 and TRBJ1-2; TRBD1 aligns across 8 bases. This CDR3 has 14 amino acids. Germline V lookup: CDR1 LGHNT, CDR2 FRNRAP. Losses at the gene ends were 5 bases for V and 0 bases for J; bases not matched to a gene: 2. CDR3 amino acids: CASGPGQANYGYTF. The DNA for the CDR3 is TGTGCTAGTGGTCCGGGACAGGCTAACTATGGCTACACCTTC.

The genes are TRBV5-6 and TRBJ2-2; 11 bases fit TRBD2. The germline CDR1 and CDR2 sequences are SGHDT and YYEEEE. Trimming removed 3 bases from V and 6 bases from J; junction bases left unmatched: 10. This CDR3 is 17 amino acids long. The chain's CDR3 is CASSWGLADSAAGELFF. CDR3 coding DNA: TGTGCCAGCAGCTGGGGACTAGCGGACTCCGCCGCCGGGGAGCTGTTTTTT.

This chain connects TRBV6-5 to TRBJ1-4; 7 nucleotides match TRBD1. With 0 bases clipped from V and 5 bases from J, the junction kept 6 bases outside the gene matches. In germline, CDR1 is MNHEY, CDR2 SVGAGI. This CDR3 contains 16 residues. This CDR3 reads CASSYSPTGLNEKLFF. Here the CDR3 DNA reads TGTGCCAGCAGTTACTCTCCGACAGGGCTAAATGAAAAACTGTTTTTT.

The V call is TRBV7-4, the J call TRBJ1-6; weak D call: TRBD1 (6 bases). Germline CDR1 and CDR2: SGHVT and SQSDAQ. V lost 6 bases and J lost 5, with 14 bases in between. The CDR3 sequence is 15 residues long. Here the CDR3 reads CASSPRQAHNSPLHF. In DNA form, the CDR3 reads TGTGCCAGCAGTCCCCGACAGGCTCATAATTCACCCCTCCACTTT.

This clone appeared a single time. This chain connects TRBV20-1 to TRBJ2-7, with TRBD1 as a possible D gene (6 bases). The CDR3 contains 10 residues. V was clipped by 6 bases and J by 7 bases, with 10 bases between them. CDR1 is DFQATT and CDR2 is SNEGSKA in the germline V gene (reference sequence). CDR3 loop: CSAGRGEQYF. CDR3 in DNA: TGCAGTGCCGGAAGGGGGGAGCAGTACTTC.